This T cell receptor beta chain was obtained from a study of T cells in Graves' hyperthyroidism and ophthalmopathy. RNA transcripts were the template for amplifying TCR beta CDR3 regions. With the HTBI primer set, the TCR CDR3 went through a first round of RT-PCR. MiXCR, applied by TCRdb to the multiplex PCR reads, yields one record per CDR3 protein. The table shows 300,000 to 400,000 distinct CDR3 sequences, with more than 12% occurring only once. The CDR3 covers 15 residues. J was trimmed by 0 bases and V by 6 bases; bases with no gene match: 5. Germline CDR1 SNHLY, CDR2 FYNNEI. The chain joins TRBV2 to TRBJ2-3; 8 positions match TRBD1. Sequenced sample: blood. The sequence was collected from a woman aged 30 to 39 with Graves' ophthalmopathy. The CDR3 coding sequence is TGTGCCAGCAGACCCTGGACAGGGAGCACAGATACGCAGTATTTT. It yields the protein CASRPWTGSTDTQYF.